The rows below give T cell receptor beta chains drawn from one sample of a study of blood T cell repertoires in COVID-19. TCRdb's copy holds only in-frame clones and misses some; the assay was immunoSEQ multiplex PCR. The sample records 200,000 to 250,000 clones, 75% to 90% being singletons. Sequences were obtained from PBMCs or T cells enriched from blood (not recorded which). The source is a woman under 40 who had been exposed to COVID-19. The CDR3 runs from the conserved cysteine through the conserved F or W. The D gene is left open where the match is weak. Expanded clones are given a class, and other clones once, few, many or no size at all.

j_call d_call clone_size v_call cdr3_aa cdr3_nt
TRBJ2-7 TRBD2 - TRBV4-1 CASSQEGGLALREQYF TGCGCCAGCAGCCAAGAAGGAGGACTAGCTCTTCGCGAGCAGTACTTC
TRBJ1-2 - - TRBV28 CASTSGSYGYTF TGTGCCAGCACTTCAGGGTCTTATGGCTACACCTTC
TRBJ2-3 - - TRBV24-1 CATSGSVNTDTQYF TGTGCCACCAGTGGCAGTGTCAACACAGATACGCAGTATTTT
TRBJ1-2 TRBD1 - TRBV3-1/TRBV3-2 CASSRQGGYGYTF TGTGCCAGCAGCCGACAGGGTGGCTATGGCTACACCTTC
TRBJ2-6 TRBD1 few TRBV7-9 CASSLGWDRDGANVLTF TGTGCCAGCAGCTTAGGGTGGGACAGGGATGGGGCCAACGTCCTGACTTTC
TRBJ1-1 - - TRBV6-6 CASSQVFGGTEAFF TGTGCCAGCAGTCAGGTTTTTGGAGGCACTGAAGCTTTCTTT
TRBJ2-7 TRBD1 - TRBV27 CASRWTGNSYEQYF TGTGCCAGCAGGTGGACAGGAAACTCCTACGAGCAGTACTTC
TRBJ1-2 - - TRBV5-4 CASSLHGEGGYTF TGTGCCAGCAGCTTGCACGGGGAGGGTGGCTACACCTTC
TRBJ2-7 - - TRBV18 CASSPGYEQYF TGTGCCAGCTCACCCGGGTACGAGCAGTACTTC
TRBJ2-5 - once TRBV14 CASSQGWQGHIQETQYF TGTGCCAGCAGCCAAGGATGGCAGGGACATATCCAAGAGACCCAGTACTTC
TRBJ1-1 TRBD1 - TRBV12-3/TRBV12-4 CASIPRGLAFF TGTGCCAGCATTCCTAGGGGGCTAGCTTTCTTT
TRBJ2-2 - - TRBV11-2 CASSLRGRSTGELFF TGTGCCAGCAGCTTACGAGGGCGAAGCACCGGGGAGCTGTTTTTT
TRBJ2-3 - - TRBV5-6 CASSWGGTDTQYF TGTGCCAGCAGCTGGGGGGGCACAGATACGCAGTATTTT
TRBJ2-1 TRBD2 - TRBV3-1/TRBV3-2 CASSQGTSGGNEQFF TGTGCCAGCAGCCAAGGGACTAGCGGGGGGAATGAGCAGTTCTTC
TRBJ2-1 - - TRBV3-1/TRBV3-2 CASSPGGDEQFF TGTGCCAGCAGCCCCGGGGGAGATGAGCAGTTCTTC
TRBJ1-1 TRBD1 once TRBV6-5 CASTQRRGRNTEAFF TGTGCCAGCACCCAACGCAGGGGGAGGAACACTGAAGCTTTCTTT
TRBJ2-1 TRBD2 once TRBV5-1 CASKSSGSTYNEQFF TGCGCCAGCAAGTCTAGCGGGTCCACCTACAATGAGCAGTTCTTC
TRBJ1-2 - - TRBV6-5 CASSYSRQGRGYTF TGTGCCAGCAGTTACTCGAGGCAGGGAAGAGGCTACACCTTC
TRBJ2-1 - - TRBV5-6 CASSLEIGSNEQFF TGTGCCAGCAGCTTGGAAATAGGGAGCAATGAGCAGTTCTTC
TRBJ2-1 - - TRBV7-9 CASSESASYYNEQFF TGTGCCAGCAGCGAGAGCGCGAGTTACTACAATGAGCAGTTCTTC
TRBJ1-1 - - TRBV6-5 CASRIQPLNTEAFF TGTGCCAGCAGGATACAGCCGTTGAACACTGAGGCTTTCTTT
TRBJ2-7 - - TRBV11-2 CASSSYRVTYEQYF TGTGCCAGCAGCTCGTACAGGGTTACCTACGAGCAGTACTTC
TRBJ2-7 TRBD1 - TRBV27 CASRGRDRVYEQYF TGTGCCAGCAGGGGACGGGACAGGGTCTACGAGCAGTACTTC
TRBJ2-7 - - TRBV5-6 CASSQFGPEQYF TGTGCCAGCAGCCAATTTGGGCCGGAGCAGTACTTC
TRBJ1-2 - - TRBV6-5 CASSSAQRHPYGYTF TGTGCCAGCAGTTCCGCACAAAGACATCCCTATGGCTACACCTTC